This record looks at one T cell receptor (beta chain) sequence and its context. Its antigen remains unknown. The approximately 120-subject validation cohort, separate from the roughly 700-subject first cohort, included the donors. CDR1 is MDHEN and CDR2 is SYDVKM in the germline V gene. This CDR3 has 13 amino acids. V shed 8 bases and J 5 bases; nucleotides not matched to a gene: 6. The source of the sample is a study of cytomegalovirus exposure and HLA in healthy donors. Findings and caveats of the study: In vitro assays verified that a few CMV-associated chains recognized CMV antigens specifically.

Produced via immunoSEQ multiplex PCR; TCRdb's table is partial and in-frame only. The table has 120,000 or so clones, 70% to 90% seen once. Sequencing used PBMCs. The TCR originated in a woman under 30 in good health and CMV-seronegative. V gene TRBV28 combines with J gene TRBJ2-5, with 9 bases lining up with TRBD2. The CDR3: CASHGTSLETQYF. The CDR3 DNA is TGTGCCAGCCACGGGACTAGCCTCGAGACCCAGTACTTC.